This TCR beta chain stems from a study of cytomegalovirus exposure and HLA in healthy donors. Study-wide results and caveats: Among TCR sequences, most were rare, though some public TCRs appeared in many donors.

On this clone itself: What it recognizes is unknown.

PCR employed 60 Vbeta and 13 Jbeta primers. Measured with immunoSEQ multiplex PCR; TCRdb has only the in-frame clones, and not every one. This table holds about 82,000 clones, roughly four fifths found once. Sequenced input: PBMCs. The clonotype originates from a woman aged 45-59 years in good health and CMV-seropositive.

CDR3 sequence: CASSEVDRENIQYF. The CDR3 nucleotides read TGTGCCAGCAGTGAAGTGGACAGGGAAAACATTCAGTACTTC. V and J are TRBV2 and TRBJ2-4; 8 bases are shared with TRBD1. Looked up from germline, CDR1 is SNHLY and CDR2 is FYNNEI. This CDR3 comprises 14 residues. V was clipped by 1 base and J by 5 bases; unmatched bases: 1.